The next 29 T cell receptor beta chains were all read from a single sample in a study of identifying expanded T cells in peripheral blood. Using immunoSEQ multiplex PCR, the repertoire was profiled, and TCRdb retains in-frame clones only, with some absent. The sample yields about 120,000 clones, around four fifths seen once. Input material: blood. The source is a person between 18 and 69 years old in good health.

The CDR3 spells CASSPKTYKSEINSPLHF. CDR3 DNA sequence: TGTGCCAGCAGCCCTAAAACTTACAAGTCCGAAATAAATTCACCCCTCCACTTT. The chain couples TRBV11-2 to TRBJ1-6, with D unclear. The germline CDR1 and CDR2 sequences are SGHAT and FQNNGV. The CDR3 consists of 18 residues. V gave up 5 bases and J gave up 7 bases, with 24 bases separating them.

The chain links TRBV6-5 to TRBJ2-3; D gene unclear. This CDR3 has 14 amino acids. V was clipped by 2 bases and J by 4 bases, with 10 bases between them. The V gene's germline CDR1 is MNHEY and CDR2 SVGAGI. CDR3 sequence: CASSYAPEADTQYF. CDR3 DNA: TGTGCCAGCAGTTACGCCCCAGAGGCAGATACGCAGTATTTT.

V is TRBV19 and J is TRBJ1-3, with D possibly matching TRBD1 (5 bases). Trimming cost V 6 bases and J 3 bases, with 15 bases left between them. This CDR3 is built from 15 residues. Germline V gene lookup returns CDR1 LNHDA and CDR2 SQIVND (reference sequence). This chain's CDR3 is CASRIPGTNGNTIYF. The CDR3 DNA reads TGTGCCAGTAGAATCCCAGGGACGAATGGAAACACCATATATTTT.

The chain links TRBV14 to TRBJ2-3, with a weak D call TRBD1 (6 bases). The V end was cut by 4 bases, the J end by 1 base, with 21 bases between. The CDR3 extends over 18 amino acids. Germline V lookup: CDR1 SGHDN, CDR2 FVKESK. The CDR3 DNA sequence: TGTGCCAGCAGCCCACGGACAGTCCAAGCCGTTCGCACAGATACGCAGTATTTT. Its translation is CASSPRTVQAVRTDTQYF. The full variable domain, with the rest looked up from reference TRBV14 and TRBJ2-3, is EAGVTQFPSHSVIEKGQTVTLRCDPISGHDNLYWYRRVMGKEIKFLLHFVKESKQDESGMPNNRFLAERTGGTYSTLKVQPAELEDSGVYFCASSPRTVQAVRTDTQYFGPGTRLTVL.

The rearrangement links TRBV5-1 to TRBJ1-2; perhaps TRBD1 as D (6 bases). The V gene's germline CDR1 is SGHRS and CDR2 YFSETQ. This CDR3 is built from 15 residues. V lost 7 bases to trimming and J lost 1 base, with 17 bases between them. CDR3 bases: TGCGCCAGCCAGAGGGGGACGGCGGGTAACTATGGCTACACCTTC. Encoded protein: CASQRGTAGNYGYTF.

The J gene is TRBJ2-3, the V gene TRBV11-2; the D is unclear. The V gene's germline CDR1 is SGHAT and CDR2 FQNNGV. The CDR3 is 15 residues long. The germline V and J ends were trimmed by 1 base and 4 bases, with 12 bases remaining between them. This chain's CDR3 is CASSLGYPRADTQYF. The CDR3 region has the DNA TGTGCCAGCAGCTTAGGTTATCCCCGGGCAGATACGCAGTATTTT.

V and J are TRBV9 and TRBJ2-7, with a possible D match to TRBD2 (5 bases). Germline V gives CDR1 SGDLS, CDR2 YYNGEE. V lost 4 bases and J 2 bases, leaving 13 bases between the germline ends. This CDR3 spans 14 amino acids. CDR3 residues: CASSPLDRAYEQYF. The DNA for the CDR3 is TGTGCCAGCAGCCCACTAGACCGGGCCTACGAGCAGTACTTC.

The V call is TRBV19, the J call TRBJ1-2, with 9 bases identical to TRBD1. V trimming: 2 bases; J trimming: 5 bases; junction bases outside the gene matches: 9. CDR1 is LNHDA, CDR2 SQIVND, per germline (reference sequence). The CDR3 runs to 16 residues. Here the CDR3 DNA reads TGTGCCAGTAGTATAAGTGGGACAGGGCCTGGATATGGCTACACCTTC. This gives the protein CASSISGTGPGYGYTF.

A single count supports this clone. The gene calls are TRBV6-1 and TRBJ2-2; 7 nucleotides match TRBD2. The V gene's germline CDR1 is MNHNS and CDR2 SASEGT. The CDR3 consists of 14 residues. The J segment lost 2 bases and the V segment lost 6 bases, leaving 3 bases of the junction unmatched. The CDR3 here is CASRRDYNTGELFF. The CDR3 DNA follows: TGTGCCAGCAGGAGGGACTATAACACCGGGGAGCTGTTTTTT.

This clone was counted a single time. The V and J genes are TRBV27 and TRBJ1-1; D is uncertain. V dropped 7 bases and J dropped 0 bases, with 9 bases sitting between them. CDR1 is MNHEY and CDR2 is SMNVEV in the germline V gene (reference sequence). The CDR3 contains 13 residues. In DNA form, the CDR3 reads TGTGCCAGCAAAACCGGGTTGAACACTGAAGCTTTCTTT. The encoded protein is CASKTGLNTEAFF.

The DNA for the CDR3 is TGTGCCAGCAGTGAAAAGGTTCGGGGGTACTACGAGCAGTACTTC. Translation: CASSEKVRGYYEQYF. The chain combines TRBV6-1 with TRBJ2-7; possibly TRBD2 for D (6 bases). There are 15 residues in the CDR3. The V and J ends lost 2 bases and 3 bases respectively, with 14 bases between them. Germline V gene data show CDR1 as MNHNS and CDR2 as SASEGT.

The chain combines TRBV6-1 with TRBJ2-6; D is unclear. Germline CDR1 reads MNHNS; CDR2 reads SASEGT. The germline V and J ends were trimmed by 0 bases and 0 bases, with 6 bases remaining between them. The CDR3 runs to 16 residues. The DNA of the CDR3 is TGTGCCAGCAGTGAAGCGGCAGCCTCTGGGGCCAACGTCCTGACTTTC. This codes for CASSEAAASGANVLTF.

CDR3 nucleotides: TGTGCCAGCACCCTAGGGGACAGGGCGCAGGGTGGCTACACCTTC. Protein: CASTLGDRAQGGYTF. J is TRBJ1-2 and V is TRBV11-3, with 9 bases aligning to TRBD1. V lost 7 bases, J lost 7 bases, and 13 bases stayed unmatched. CDR3 size: 15 residues. The V gene's germline CDR1 is SGHNT and CDR2 YENEEA.

The chain employs TRBV30 and TRBJ2-1, with 9 bases lining up with TRBD2. The germline gives CDR1 GTSNPN, CDR2 SVGIG (reference sequence). CDR3 length: 15 amino acids. V lost 1 base and J lost 6; bases outside the gene matches: 7. In nucleotides, the CDR3 is TGTGCCTGGAGTGGACGTCTAGCGGGGCGCAATGAGCAGTTCTTC. Encoded protein: CAWSGRLAGRNEQFF.

V gene TRBV19 combines with J gene TRBJ2-7, with TRBD1 matching over 10 bases. V dropped 10 bases and J dropped 3; count of bases not matched to a gene: 12. Germline values: CDR1 LNHDA, CDR2 SQIVND (reference sequence). This CDR3 region has 15 residues. CDR3 protein: CATSLGGDRGYEQYF. The CDR3 nucleotides read TGTGCCACCTCACTGGGGGGGGACAGGGGCTACGAGCAGTACTTC.

The chain recombines TRBV19 with TRBJ1-2; D is unclear. CDR3 length: 12 residues. From germline, CDR1 is LNHDA and CDR2 SQIVND (reference sequence). Trimming took 0 bases from V and 4 from J, leaving 3 bases between them. CDR3 in DNA: TGTGCCAGTAGTATAGATGGCTATGGCTACACCTTC. It codes for CASSIDGYGYTF.

In its sample, this clone was seen a few times. Other DNA sequences in this specimen translate into the identical CDR3. The chain uses TRBV7-9 and TRBJ1-5; 9 nucleotides line up with TRBD1. The germline CDR1 and CDR2 sequences are SEHNR and FQNEAQ (reference sequence). V was pared by 3 bases and J by 7 bases, with 4 bases of the junction left unmatched. The CDR3 runs to 14 residues. The CDR3 sequence is CASSLGQGGQPQHF. In DNA, the CDR3 is TGTGCCAGCAGCTTGGGACAGGGCGGACAGCCCCAGCATTTT.

The chain has TRBV6-5 and TRBJ2-1, with D unresolved. V was clipped by 5 bases and J by 2 bases, with 13 bases between them. The CDR3 is made up of 15 amino acids. Germline CDR1 and CDR2: MNHEY and SVGAGI. The CDR3 nucleotides read TGTGCCAGCAGTATGGGCGTTGGGGCCTACAATGAGCAGTTCTTC. This encodes CASSMGVGAYNEQFF.

The chain joins TRBV19 to TRBJ2-5; TRBD2 agrees at 9 bases. The CDR3 has 15 residues. Germline V CDR1 and CDR2: LNHDA, SQIVND (reference sequence). Losses at the gene ends were 9 bases for V and 9 bases for J; bases not matched to a gene: 17. CDR3 protein: CASTQGDAGGWAQYF. As DNA, the CDR3 is TGTGCCAGCACCCAGGGAGATGCGGGGGGGTGGGCCCAGTACTTC.

V gene TRBV5-4 combines with J gene TRBJ1-4; 11 bases are shared with TRBD1. The CDR3 sequence is 15 residues long. Per the germline V gene, CDR1 is SGHNT and CDR2 is YYREEE (reference sequence). V trimming: 4 bases; J trimming: 7 bases; junction bases outside the gene matches: 6. The CDR3: CASSRDRGSSEKLFF. As DNA, the CDR3 is TGTGCCAGCAGCCGGGACAGGGGGTCGAGTGAAAAACTGTTTTTT.

The rearrangement joins TRBV5-6 to TRBJ1-2; D remains unclear. V shed 0 bases and J shed 6 bases, with 6 bases lying between them. From germline, CDR1 is SGHDT and CDR2 YYEEEE. The CDR3 runs to 12 residues. This CDR3 is CASSLEANGYTF. In nucleotides, the CDR3 is TGTGCCAGCAGCTTGGAGGCCAATGGCTACACCTTC.

The chain links TRBV6-5 to TRBJ2-7, with TRBD1 matching over 7 bases. CDR3 length: 15 amino acids. The ends lost 0 bases at V and 0 bases at J; junction bases unmatched: 2. The V gene's germline CDR1 is MNHEY and CDR2 SVGAGI. The CDR3 nucleotides are TGTGCCAGCAGTTACTCGGGACAGCTCTCCTACGAGCAGTACTTC. Translating it yields CASSYSGQLSYEQYF.

The CDR3 sequence: CASSLDGQLWGYEQYF. CDR3 DNA: TGTGCCAGCAGCTTAGACGGTCAACTTTGGGGCTACGAGCAGTACTTC. The rearrangement links TRBV11-2 to TRBJ2-7; no definite D call. Germline lookup yields CDR1 SGHAT and CDR2 FQNNGV. The CDR3 extends over 16 amino acids. Trimming removed 0 bases at V and 3 bases at J, with 15 bases between.

V gene TRBV5-1 combines with J gene TRBJ1-3, with TRBD1 as a possible D gene (6 bases). The V gene's germline CDR1 is SGHRS and CDR2 YFSETQ. CDR3 length equals 16 residues. V was pared by 4 bases and J by 0 bases, with 14 bases between. The CDR3, as DNA: TGCGCCAGCAGCGCGACCACAGGGAGCTCTGGAAACACCATATATTTT. This translates into CASSATTGSSGNTIYF. Complete variable domain (other parts from reference TRBV5-1 and TRBJ1-3): KAGVTQTPRYLIKTRGQQVTLSCSPISGHRSVSWYQQTPGQGLQFLFEYFSETQRNKGNFPGRFSGRQFSNSRSEMNVSTLELGDSALYLCASSATTGSSGNTIYFGEGSWLTVV.

This clone has only a few counts. This rearrangement joins TRBV6-5 to TRBJ1-5, with D hard to call. Germline loops: CDR1 MNHEY, CDR2 SVGAGI. Trimming took off 4 bases at V and 1 base at J, with 5 bases between the two ends. The CDR3 covers 13 residues. CDR3 sequence reads: CASSLFSNQPQHF. CDR3 DNA: TGTGCCAGCAGTTTGTTCAGCAATCAGCCCCAGCATTTT.

The chain combines TRBV18 with TRBJ1-4; no clear D. V shed 6 bases and J shed 14 bases, with 13 bases lying between them. CDR1 and CDR2 (germline): KGHSH, LQKENI. The CDR3 has 11 amino acids. The CDR3 is CASSRGEWLFF. CDR3 bases: TGTGCCAGCTCTCGAGGAGAGTGGCTGTTTTTT.

The V and J genes are TRBV6-1 and TRBJ2-7; TRBD2 matches 8 bases. Germline V gives CDR1 MNHNS, CDR2 SASEGT. This CDR3 contains 15 residues. Trimming took 1 base from V and 0 from J; bases not matched to a gene: 2. The CDR3 here is CASSEEAGVSYEQYF. CDR3 sequence (DNA): TGTGCCAGCAGTGAAGAAGCGGGGGTCTCCTACGAGCAGTACTTC.

The CDR3 DNA reads as TGTGCCAGCAGTTTCCGGCTAGCGGAAAGCACAGATACGCAGTATTTT. It codes for CASSFRLAESTDTQYF. V gene TRBV28 combines with J gene TRBJ2-3; 7 bases map to TRBD2. The length of the CDR3 is 16 residues. Trimming cost V 3 bases and J 0 bases; bases outside gene matches: 6. CDR1 and CDR2 from the germline V gene are MDHEN and SYDVKM.

V usage is TRBV7-2 and J usage is TRBJ1-5, with a possible D match to TRBD1 (5 bases). CDR1 SGHTA and CDR2 FQGNSA come from the germline V gene. The germline V and J ends were trimmed by 4 bases and 2 bases, with 15 bases remaining between them. This CDR3 spans 16 amino acids. CDR3 bases: TGTGCCAGCAGCTCCCGACCGGGGGGGGGCAATCAGCCCCAGCATTTT. The encoded protein is CASSSRPGGGNQPQHF.